What follows are 9 T cell receptor beta chains derived from one specimen sequenced in a study of blood T cell repertoires in COVID-19. Only in-frame clones appear in the TCRdb table, and some are missing; sequencing was by immunoSEQ multiplex PCR. The data show a few hundred thousand clones, over 70% seen once. The specimen was peripheral blood. These TCRs come from a woman in her 70s with COVID-19, enrolled during active disease.

This rearrangement joins TRBV6-6 to TRBJ2-1; 12 nucleotides match TRBD2. Germline loops: CDR1 MNHNY, CDR2 SVGAGI (reference sequence). The CDR3 sequence is 16 residues long. The J segment lost 4 bases and the V segment lost 6 bases, leaving 7 bases of the junction unmatched. The CDR3 DNA reads as TGTGCCAGCAGACCCGGACTAGCGGGGACATACAATGAGCAGTTCTTC. Protein product: CASRPGLAGTYNEQFF.

The chain links TRBV5-1 to TRBJ2-5, with no clear D. CDR1 is SGHRS and CDR2 is YFSETQ in the germline V gene. The CDR3 contains 11 residues. V gave up 3 bases and J gave up 6 bases, with 6 bases separating them. CDR3 bases: TGCGCCAGCAGCTCACTCCAGACCCAGTACTTC. The encoded protein is CASSSLQTQYF.

This chain uses TRBV10-3 with TRBJ2-1; D gene ambiguous. CDR1 and CDR2 (germline): ENHRY, SYGVKD. This CDR3 comprises 13 residues. V dropped 10 bases and J dropped 1 base, with 11 bases sitting between them. The CDR3 loop is CATGTGSYNEQFF. For the CDR3, the DNA is TGTGCCACCGGAACCGGGTCCTACAATGAGCAGTTCTTC.

V and J are TRBV3-1 (or the pseudogene TRBV3-2) and TRBJ1-4; D not certain. Germline V lookup: CDR1 LGHDT, CDR2 YNNKEL (reference sequence). The CDR3 is made up of 14 amino acids. Trimming stripped 0 bases from V and 8 bases from J, with 10 bases between. Here the CDR3 reads CASSQEGRGEKLFF. The CDR3 bases are TGTGCCAGCAGCCAAGAAGGCAGAGGGGAAAAACTGTTTTTT.

The chain couples TRBV5-1 to TRBJ2-1; 7 bases match TRBD2. After removal of 7 bases from V and 1 base from J, the junction contained 5 bases not matched to a gene. This CDR3 comprises 14 residues. Germline V gives CDR1 SGHRS, CDR2 YFSETQ. CDR3 in DNA: TGCGCCAGCGGGAGGGGACCTTCCTACAATGAGCAGTTCTTC. As protein: CASGRGPSYNEQFF. Looking up the rest from reference TRBV5-1 and TRBJ2-1 gives the full variable domain: KAGVTQTPRYLIKTRGQQVTLSCSPISGHRSVSWYQQTPGQGLQFLFEYFSETQRNKGNFPGRFSGRQFSNSRSEMNVSTLELGDSALYLCASGRGPSYNEQFFGPGTRLTVL.

Turning to this clone: Relative to the germline gene, one junction end is altered; a read error may explain this. The CDR3 nucleotides read TGTGCCAGTAGTATTAGCGGGAGTAGGTATTTT. The encoded protein is CASSISGSRYF. The V call is TRBV19, the J call TRBJ1-5; D unclear. Germline-derived CDR1 and CDR2 are LNHDA and SQIVND (reference sequence). The CDR3 totals 11 residues. Drawing the rest from reference TRBV19 and TRBJ1-5, the complete variable domain is DGGITQSPKYLFRKEGQNVTLSCEQNLNHDAMYWYRQDPGQGLRLIYYSQIVNDFQKGDIAEGYSVSREKKESFPLTVTSAQKNPTAFYLCASSISGSRYFGDGTRLSIL.

The rearrangement joins TRBV20-1 to TRBJ2-7, with TRBD2 matching over 8 bases. Germline assignment: CDR1 DFQATT and CDR2 SNEGSKA (reference sequence). The CDR3 runs to 15 residues. V dropped 3 bases and J dropped 4; count of bases not matched to a gene: 11. The chain's CDR3 is CSASGGRLAGYEQYF. For the CDR3, the DNA is TGCAGTGCTAGTGGGGGGCGTCTAGCGGGTTACGAGCAGTACTTC.

This clone has just a few counts. V gene TRBV5-1 combines with J gene TRBJ2-2; D ambiguous. The ends were cut back, 1 base at V and 4 bases at J, with 11 bases in the middle. Germline V gives CDR1 SGHRS, CDR2 YFSETQ. The CDR3 runs 15 residues. The CDR3 here is CASSLFSFSTGELFF. The CDR3, as DNA: TGCGCCAGCAGCTTGTTTAGCTTCTCCACCGGGGAGCTGTTTTTT.

This chain joins TRBV11-3 and TRBJ2-7, with 7 bases matching TRBD2. The CDR3 totals 17 residues. Germline V gene data show CDR1 as SGHNT and CDR2 as YENEEA. Trimming removed 1 base from V and 2 bases from J; junction bases left unmatched: 11. The CDR3 reads CASSLATGTTYTYEQYF. In nucleotides, the CDR3 is TGTGCCAGCAGCTTAGCGACCGGGACTACCTATACCTACGAGCAGTACTTC.